Listed here are 28 T cell receptor beta chains from one sample, sequenced in a study of cytomegalovirus exposure and HLA in healthy donors. The table came from immunoSEQ multiplex PCR; TCRdb's copy has only in-frame clones and leaves some out. In the table there are about 120,000 clones, more than 95% of which are singletons. Sequenced: PBMCs. These receptors came from a man between 18 and 29 years old in good health and CMV-seronegative.

The chain couples TRBV7-6 to TRBJ2-3; D gene uncertain. The germline V and J ends were trimmed by 0 bases and 5 bases, with 6 bases remaining between them. There are 13 residues in the CDR3. Germline V lookup: CDR1 SGHVS, CDR2 FNYEAQ. The CDR3: CASSLALGDTQYF. The CDR3 nucleotides read TGTGCCAGCAGCTTAGCGCTCGGAGATACGCAGTATTTT. The full variable domain, its missing parts supplied by reference TRBV7-6 and TRBJ2-3, is GAGVSQSPRYKVTKRGQDVALRCDPISGHVSLYWYRQALGQGPEFLTYFNYEAQQDKSGLPNDRFSAERPEGSISTLTIQRTEQRDSAMYRCASSLALGDTQYFGPGTRLTVL.

The rearrangement uses TRBV28 and TRBJ1-2; D perhaps matches TRBD1 (6 bases). The CDR3 is 18 residues long. CDR1 is MDHEN and CDR2 is SYDVKM in the germline V gene. Trimming removed 3 bases at V and 3 bases at J, with 23 bases between. CDR3 in amino acids: CASSFGAGRGEGDYGYTF. CDR3 coding DNA: TGTGCCAGCAGTTTTGGAGCTGGCAGGGGAGAAGGCGACTATGGCTACACCTTC.

The gene calls are TRBV30 and TRBJ2-2; D call uncertain. This CDR3 is built from 14 residues. Germline V lookup: CDR1 GTSNPN, CDR2 SVGIG (reference sequence). Deletions cut 4 bases from V and 1 base from J, with 10 bases between. CDR3 loop: CAWTDLGNTGELFF. DNA for the CDR3: TGTGCCTGGACCGACCTAGGGAACACCGGGGAGCTGTTTTTT.

This chain joins TRBV9 and TRBJ2-2; 8 bases are a match to TRBD1. Trimming at V came to 0 bases and at J to 0 bases, leaving 1 base not matched to a gene. Germline V gene lookup returns CDR1 SGDLS and CDR2 YYNGEE. The CDR3 has 16 residues. CDR3 sequence reads: CASSVGDRPNTGELFF. The DNA for the CDR3 is TGTGCCAGCAGCGTAGGGGACAGGCCGAACACCGGGGAGCTGTTTTTT.

This clone was seen just once. The V and J genes are TRBV19 and TRBJ2-7; D not certain. Germline V gene sequence: CDR1 LNHDA, CDR2 SQIVND (reference sequence). Between the trimmed V and J ends, which lost 0 bases and 3 bases, there was a span of 12 bases. This CDR3 is built from 15 residues. DNA for the CDR3: TGTGCCAGTAGTATAGAGGAAGGCAGGAACTACGAGCAGTACTTC. Translation gives CASSIEEGRNYEQYF.

The chain couples TRBV19 to TRBJ2-7; 13 bases match TRBD2. Germline V gene sequence: CDR1 LNHDA, CDR2 SQIVND (reference sequence). The CDR3 spans 16 residues. After removal of 3 bases from V and 4 bases from J, the junction contained 6 bases not matched to a gene. In DNA form, the CDR3 reads TGTGCCAGTAGTATGGGACTAGCGGGATTGTCGTACGAGCAGTACTTC. Translating gives CASSMGLAGLSYEQYF.

The chain uses TRBV9 and TRBJ2-1, with 8 bases matching TRBD1. V trimming: 4 bases; J trimming: 8 bases; junction bases outside the gene matches: 8. Germline CDR1 and CDR2: SGDLS and YYNGEE. The CDR3 loop spans 14 amino acids. The CDR3: CASSRTGQVDEQFF. The CDR3 DNA sequence: TGTGCCAGCAGCAGGACAGGGCAAGTCGATGAGCAGTTCTTC.

The chain recombines TRBV5-1 with TRBJ2-6, with a possible D match to TRBD2 (5 bases). Looked up from germline, CDR1 is SGHRS and CDR2 is YFSETQ. The CDR3 runs to 15 residues. The V end was cut by 3 bases, the J end by 0 bases, with 7 bases between. The CDR3 coding sequence is TGCGCCAGCAGCTCCGGAGGCTCTGGGGCCAACGTCCTGACTTTC. Translating gives CASSSGGSGANVLTF.

The V call is TRBV7-2, the J call TRBJ2-1, with 11 bases that match TRBD2. After removal of 5 bases from V and 4 bases from J, the junction contained 4 bases not matched to a gene. Germline CDR1 reads SGHTA; CDR2 reads FQGNSA. The CDR3 runs to 15 residues. This CDR3 reads CASSRGLAVYNEQFF. The DNA of the CDR3 is TGTGCCAGCAGCCGGGGACTAGCGGTTTACAATGAGCAGTTCTTC.

The chain joins TRBV9 to TRBJ1-1; possibly TRBD1 for D (6 bases). The CDR3 is 16 residues long. In germline, CDR1 is SGDLS, CDR2 YYNGEE. Trimming took 0 bases from V and 4 from J, leaving 16 bases between them. In DNA form, the CDR3 reads TGTGCCAGCAGCGTAGGCAACAGGGCAATTAGCACTGAAGCTTTCTTT. Amino acids: CASSVGNRAISTEAFF.

The rearrangement uses TRBV19 and TRBJ1-1; unclear D gene. Germline CDR1 and CDR2: LNHDA and SQIVND (reference sequence). The CDR3 is 13 amino acids. Trimming left V 5 bases short and J 2 bases short, with 9 bases between. Written as DNA, the CDR3 is TGTGCCAGTAGTTTTACGAGTAACACTGAAGCTTTCTTT. Protein: CASSFTSNTEAFF. The variable domain in full, with the rest retrieved from reference TRBV19 and TRBJ1-1, is DGGITQSPKYLFRKEGQNVTLSCEQNLNHDAMYWYRQDPGQGLRLIYYSQIVNDFQKGDIAEGYSVSREKKESFPLTVTSAQKNPTAFYLCASSFTSNTEAFFGQGTRLTVV.

The chain links TRBV5-4 to TRBJ2-5, with D possibly being TRBD2 (6 bases). This CDR3 has 16 amino acids. Germline lookup yields CDR1 SGHNT and CDR2 YYREEE (reference sequence). V lost 0 bases and J lost 2, with 14 bases in between. The chain's CDR3 is CASSLVGGPQQETQYF. CDR3 bases: TGTGCCAGCAGCTTGGTGGGAGGTCCCCAACAAGAGACCCAGTACTTC. The full variable domain, its missing parts supplied by reference TRBV5-4 and TRBJ2-5, is ETGVTQSPTHLIKTRGQQVTLRCSSQSGHNTVSWYQQALGQGPQFIFQYYREEENGRGNFPPRFSGLQFPNYSSELNVNALELDDSALYLCASSLVGGPQQETQYFGPGTRLLVL.

This clone was seen just once. The chain has TRBV28 and TRBJ1-5; weak D call: TRBD1 (6 bases). CDR3 length: 15 amino acids. Germline V gene lookup returns CDR1 MDHEN and CDR2 SYDVKM. Deletions cut 3 bases from V and 2 bases from J, with 11 bases between. This chain's CDR3 is CASSFGRGGNQPQHF. The DNA for the CDR3 is TGTGCCAGCAGTTTTGGCAGGGGTGGCAATCAGCCCCAGCATTTT.

The V and J genes are TRBV20-1 and TRBJ2-7; D ambiguous. The V end lost 2 bases, the J end lost 6 bases, and 5 bases lay between the germline ends. The CDR3 totals 10 residues. CDR1 DFQATT and CDR2 SNEGSKA come from the germline V gene (reference sequence). The CDR3 nucleotides are TGCAGTGCTAGAACAACCGAGCAGTACTTC. Amino acid sequence: CSARTTEQYF.

The DNA of the CDR3 is TGTGCCAGCAGTTCCCCCGGGTTGAGCGGGAGAGGAGATACGCAGTATTTT. Protein sequence: CASSSPGLSGRGDTQYF. The V call is TRBV28, the J call TRBJ2-3, with 8 bases matching TRBD2. The CDR3 sequence is 17 residues long. Germline trimming cut 4 bases from V and 5 bases from J; bases unmatched to any gene: 14. The germline V gene has CDR1 MDHEN and CDR2 SYDVKM.

V gene TRBV7-6 combines with J gene TRBJ2-3, with D perhaps matching TRBD2 (6 bases). V was trimmed by 5 bases and J by 6 bases, leaving 18 bases between them. There are 15 residues in the CDR3. Germline V CDR1 and CDR2: SGHVS, FNYEAQ. The CDR3 coding sequence is TGTGCCAGCAGCAAGGCTAGCGCATTTCTCGATACGCAGTATTTT. Its translation is CASSKASAFLDTQYF.

V usage is TRBV29-1 and J usage is TRBJ2-7; weak D call: TRBD2 (6 bases). V lost 8 bases and J 0 bases, leaving 14 bases between the germline ends. The CDR3 consists of 13 residues. The V gene's germline CDR1 is SQVTM and CDR2 ANQGSEA. The CDR3 bases are TGCAGCCATACGGGGGTGAGCTCCTACGAGCAGTACTTC. This sequence encodes CSHTGVSSYEQYF.

This chain uses TRBV30 with TRBJ2-5, with D maybe TRBD1 (6 bases). V lost 5 bases and J lost 0, with 10 bases in between. CDR3 length: 13 amino acids. The germline V gene has CDR1 GTSNPN and CDR2 SVGIG (reference sequence). The CDR3 loop reads CAWYRAHQETQYF. The CDR3, as DNA: TGTGCCTGGTACAGGGCCCACCAAGAGACCCAGTACTTC.

The chain has TRBV30 and TRBJ1-2, with D possibly matching TRBD1 (6 bases). Germline-derived CDR1 and CDR2 are GTSNPN and SVGIG (reference sequence). V was trimmed by 3 bases and J by 8 bases, leaving 13 bases between them. The CDR3 is 12 amino acids. The CDR3 loop reads CAWRDGQWGYTF. As DNA, the CDR3 is TGTGCCTGGAGGGACGGACAGTGGGGCTACACCTTC.

J is TRBJ2-1 and V is TRBV2; no reliable D call. This CDR3 comprises 14 residues. Germline V gene lookup returns CDR1 SNHLY and CDR2 FYNNEI. V lost 7 bases to trimming and J lost 1 base, with 11 bases between them. CDR3 protein: CASKMETSYNEQFF. CDR3 sequence (DNA): TGTGCCAGCAAGATGGAGACTTCCTACAATGAGCAGTTCTTC. The whole variable domain, remainder taken from reference TRBV2 and TRBJ2-1, is EPEVTQTPSHQVTQMGQEVILRCVPISNHLYFYWYRQILGQKVEFLVSFYNNEISEKSEIFDDQFSVERPDGSNFTLKIRSTKLEDSAMYFCASKMETSYNEQFFGPGTRLTVL.

V usage is TRBV9 and J usage is TRBJ1-1; no definite D call. V lost 2 bases to trimming and J lost 1 base, with 12 bases between them. The CDR3 loop spans 15 amino acids. Germline loops: CDR1 SGDLS, CDR2 YYNGEE. CDR3 region: CASSVHGLRNTEAFF. The CDR3, as DNA: TGTGCCAGCAGCGTTCACGGACTCAGGAACACTGAAGCTTTCTTT.

This chain connects TRBV5-1 to TRBJ1-2, with 7 bases lining up with TRBD1. CDR3 size: 14 residues. V lost 3 bases to trimming and J lost 4 bases; unmatched junction nucleotides: 6. Germline lookup yields CDR1 SGHRS and CDR2 YFSETQ. CDR3 loop: CASSSPNRGYGYTF. The CDR3, as DNA: TGCGCCAGCAGCTCCCCGAACAGGGGCTATGGCTACACCTTC. The whole variable domain, remainder taken from reference TRBV5-1 and TRBJ1-2, is KAGVTQTPRYLIKTRGQQVTLSCSPISGHRSVSWYQQTPGQGLQFLFEYFSETQRNKGNFPGRFSGRQFSNSRSEMNVSTLELGDSALYLCASSSPNRGYGYTFGSGTRLTVV.

The chain uses TRBV11-1 and TRBJ2-3, with D possibly being TRBD2 (6 bases). Trimming left V 5 bases short and J 5 bases short, with 20 bases between. Looked up from germline, CDR1 is SGHAT and CDR2 is FQDESV (reference sequence). The CDR3 consists of 16 residues. CDR3 bases: TGTGCCAGCAGCCCCTCAATCGCGGGAATTGGAGATACGCAGTATTTT. Its protein is CASSPSIAGIGDTQYF.

The chain joins TRBV5-1 to TRBJ1-2; 8 bases are shared with TRBD1. V shed 3 bases and J 5 bases; nucleotides not matched to a gene: 3. This CDR3 is 13 amino acids long. Germline V gene lookup returns CDR1 SGHRS and CDR2 YFSETQ. The CDR3 sequence: CASSSGQAYGYTF. The DNA of the CDR3 is TGCGCCAGCAGCTCGGGACAGGCTTATGGCTACACCTTC.

The chain couples TRBV9 to TRBJ2-4; 11 nucleotides match TRBD2. Per germline, CDR1 SGDLS and CDR2 YYNGEE. CDR3 size: 15 residues. The V gene end was trimmed by 3 bases and the J gene end by 9 bases; junction bases not matched to a gene: 8. The CDR3 protein is CASSASLAGEVIQYF. The CDR3 nucleotides are TGTGCCAGCAGCGCCTCACTAGCGGGAGAGGTCATTCAGTACTTC.

CDR3 sequence: CAWSSTLTGGGQPQHF. The DNA for the CDR3 is TGTGCCTGGAGTTCAACCTTGACAGGGGGAGGCCAGCCCCAGCATTTT. The chain carries TRBV30 and TRBJ1-5; 9 nucleotides agree with TRBD1. V was pared by 2 bases and J by 7 bases, with 12 bases of the junction left unmatched. The CDR3 consists of 16 residues. Germline V CDR1 and CDR2: GTSNPN, SVGIG (reference sequence).

This chain connects TRBV19 to TRBJ2-1; TRBD2 aligns across 13 bases. Unmatched junction bases numbered 18, after V lost 2 bases and J lost 2 bases. The CDR3 has 22 amino acids. The germline V gene has CDR1 LNHDA and CDR2 SQIVND (reference sequence). CDR3 sequence (DNA): TGTGCCAGTAGTATACGAGGGGTAAGGACTAGCGGGAGAATCATAGCCTACAATGAGCAGTTCTTC. Translated: CASSIRGVRTSGRIIAYNEQFF.

This chain links TRBV5-1 with TRBJ2-1, with TRBD2 matching 9 bases. V was clipped by 3 bases and J by 8 bases; unmatched bases: 9. Germline CDR1 and CDR2: SGHRS and YFSETQ. CDR3 length: 15 amino acids. The CDR3 here is CASSSAGGRIDEQFF. The CDR3 DNA is TGCGCCAGCAGCTCTGCGGGGGGGAGGATCGATGAGCAGTTCTTC.